These 15 T cell receptor beta chains were all obtained from the same sample, sequenced in a study of tissue T cells after allogeneic stem cell transplantation. Clones were sequenced by immunoSEQ multiplex PCR, and TCRdb holds only the in-frame ones, with some missing. The repertoire holds about 2,400 clones, with 60% to 80% as singletons. The sequencing sample was made of gut tissue. All receptors derive from a female BALB/c mouse in good health. This line is of MHC haplotype H2-d.

Notes on this clone: Genes and germline are mouse. The CDR3 is cut off 1 residue early in the read; its end comes from the germline J gene. The chain uses TRBV20 and TRBJ1-1; possible D gene TRBD1, 6 bases. In germline, CDR1 is GFQATS, CDR2 STVNSAI. Trimming removed 2 bases at V and 1 base at J, with 11 bases between. The CDR3 has 14 amino acids. CDR3 DNA (partial): TGTGGTGCTAGGTCCGGGGGCGTGAACACAGAAGTCTTC. This translates into CGARSGGVNTEVF. In full, the CDR3 reads CGARSGGVNTEVFF.

Remarks on this clone: Gene and germline names: mouse. From the germline J gene comes the end of the CDR3, since the read stops 1 residue before it. V is TRBV13-2 and J is TRBJ1-3, with D perhaps TRBD1 (6 bases). V was pared by 0 bases and J by 0 bases, with 10 bases between. This CDR3 has 16 residues. Per the germline V gene, CDR1 is NNHNN and CDR2 is SYGAGS (reference sequence). Incomplete CDR3 DNA: TGTGCCAGCGGTGATGCCCGGGACAATTCTGGAAATACGCTCTAT. This gives the protein CASGDARDNSGNTLY. The full CDR3 is CASGDARDNSGNTLYF.

A word on this clone: Germline and genes here are mouse. The CDR3 end falls 1 residue outside the read, so it is completed with the germline J gene. The chain uses TRBV1 and TRBJ2-1, with D possibly matching TRBD2 (6 bases). CDR1 is NSQYPW and CDR2 is LRSPGD in the germline V gene (reference sequence). CDR3 length equals 16 residues. Trimming removed 0 bases from V and 0 bases from J, with 9 bases in between. The part of the CDR3 DNA that was read is TGCACCTGCAGTGCAGATCTGGGGCCTAACTATGCTGAGCAGTTC. Its protein product is CTCSADLGPNYAEQF. The CDR3 in full is CTCSADLGPNYAEQFF.

A remark on this clone: Any gene name here is a mouse gene name. The observed sequence ends 1 residue before the CDR3 terminus, with the missing tail filled in from the germline J gene. This sequence joins TRBV13-3 and TRBJ2-3; no firm D call. The CDR3 totals 11 residues. Trimming stripped 5 bases from V and 2 bases from J, with 3 bases between. Germline CDR1 reads NNHDY; CDR2 reads SYVADS. Here the CDR3 reads CASRAAETLYF. CDR3 DNA, as far as it was read: TGTGCCAGCAGGGCTGCAGAAACGCTGTAT.

A note on this clone: The listed genes are named as in mouse. Read coverage stops 1 residue before the CDR3 terminus; the germline J gene supplies the remainder. The V and J genes are TRBV13-2 and TRBJ1-4; D not resolved. The germline V gene has CDR1 NNHNN and CDR2 SYGAGS (reference sequence). Trimming removed 3 bases at V and 0 bases at J, with 9 bases between. There are 15 residues in the CDR3. The covered CDR3 bases are TGTGCCAGCGGTGGCCCCAAGATTTCCAACGAAAGATTATTT. It yields the protein CASGGPKISNERLF. The complete CDR3 protein is CASGGPKISNERLFF.

A note on this clone: The germline and genes are mouse ones. The CDR3 end lies 1 residue beyond the end of the read and is filled in from the germline J gene. The chain combines TRBV19 with TRBJ1-3; TRBD1 matches at 7 bases. Looked up from germline, CDR1 is FNHDT and CDR2 is SITEND (reference sequence). After removal of 2 bases from V and 3 bases from J, the junction contained 5 bases not matched to a gene. This CDR3 region has 15 residues. CDR3 bases read: TGTGCCAGCAGTATCACAGGGGTTGGTGGAAATACGCTCTAT. Protein product: CASSITGVGGNTLY. The CDR3 reads in full as CASSITGVGGNTLYF.

Worth noting for this clone: The genes are named according to mouse. The read terminates 1 residue ahead of where the CDR3 ends, so the germline J gene completes it. This chain joins TRBV29 and TRBJ2-5, with 9 bases fitting TRBD1. CDR3 length: 13 residues. The ends lost 0 bases at V and 8 bases at J; junction bases unmatched: 0. Germline V gene sequence: CDR1 MSHET, CDR2 SYDVDS. CDR3 DNA, as far as it was read: TGTGCTAGCAGTTTATCGACAGGGGGCACCCAGTAC. This encodes CASSLSTGGTQY. The whole CDR3 is CASSLSTGGTQYF.

Note on this clone: Genes and germline come from the mouse. The read comes to an end 1 residue before the CDR3 does, leaving the germline J gene to fill in the end. The gene calls are TRBV31 and TRBJ1-2; TRBD1 matches 10 bases. Germline V lookup: CDR1 GKSSPN, CDR2 SITVG. CDR3 size: 14 residues. J was trimmed by 2 bases and V by 1 base; bases with no gene match: 1. The covered CDR3 bases are TGTGCCTGGAGTCGGGACAGGGGCAACTCCGACTACACC. This encodes CAWSRDRGNSDYT. The whole CDR3 reads CAWSRDRGNSDYTF.

As to this clone: Gene names refer to mouse genes. The sequenced fragment ends 1 residue before the CDR3 boundary, so the rest is inferred from the germline J gene. This chain connects TRBV4 to TRBJ1-4; no firm D call. The germline V and J ends were trimmed by 6 bases and 0 bases, with 11 bases remaining between them. Germline CDR1 is LGHDT and CDR2 is YNNKQL (reference sequence). The CDR3 totals 15 residues. Partial CDR3 DNA: TGTGCCAGCAGAAGAAAGCAAATTTCCAACGAAAGATTATTT. Protein: CASRRKQISNERLF. The entire CDR3 is CASRRKQISNERLFF.

With regard to this clone: Each gene name is a mouse one. The CDR3 end falls 1 residue outside the read, so it is completed with the germline J gene. V and J are TRBV19 and TRBJ1-4, with 9 nucleotides matching TRBD1. This CDR3 region has 15 residues. Germline assignment: CDR1 FNHDT and CDR2 SITEND (reference sequence). V dropped 5 bases and J dropped 3; count of bases not matched to a gene: 5. The sequenced CDR3 bases are TGTGCCAGCAGGCTGGGACAGGGACCCAACGAAAGATTATTT. Translation: CASRLGQGPNERLF. The CDR3 reads in full as CASRLGQGPNERLFF.

In this sample, this clone turned up a few times. Gene names and germline match the mouse. The read stops 1 residue short of the end of the CDR3; the missing end is completed from the germline J gene. The genes are TRBV13-2 and TRBJ2-1; TRBD1 matches at 11 bases. The CDR3 consists of 14 residues. V was clipped by 3 bases and J by 5 bases; unmatched bases: 1. Germline values: CDR1 NNHNN, CDR2 SYGAGS (reference sequence). CDR3 residues: CASGGDRGDAEQFF. Incomplete CDR3 DNA: TGTGCCAGCGGTGGGGACAGGGGGGATGCTGAGCAGTTC.

As for this clone: The gene names here belong to mouse. Sequencing ends 1 residue short of the CDR3 end; the germline J gene provides the rest. The rearrangement links TRBV2 to TRBJ1-2, with a weak D call TRBD1 (6 bases). The V and J ends lost 0 bases and 0 bases respectively, with 8 bases between them. Germline V CDR1 and CDR2: LGHNA, YSYQKL. There are 15 residues in the CDR3. The CDR3 sequence: CASSQEAGANSDYTF. Partial CDR3 DNA: TGTGCCAGCAGCCAAGAGGCAGGGGCAAACTCCGACTACACC.

To note about this clone: The genes and germline here are from mouse. The read ends 1 residue early relative to the CDR3; the germline J gene fills the gap. V is TRBV20 and J is TRBJ2-1; 9 positions match TRBD1. Germline loops: CDR1 GFQATS, CDR2 STVNSAI. V dropped 0 bases and J dropped 2; count of bases not matched to a gene: 2. This CDR3 region has 15 residues. The DNA read from the CDR3 is TGTGGTGCTAGGGATCGGACAGGGGACTATGCTGAGCAGTTC. It translates to CGARDRTGDYAEQF. The whole CDR3 sequence reads CGARDRTGDYAEQFF.

About this clone itself: The gene names here belong to mouse. The read terminates 1 residue before the CDR3 end, so the remaining end is supplied by the germline J gene. This chain uses TRBV1 with TRBJ1-3; maybe TRBD1 (6 bases). The germline V gene has CDR1 NSQYPW and CDR2 LRSPGD (reference sequence). The V end lost 4 bases, the J end lost 1 base, and 8 bases lay between the germline ends. The CDR3 consists of 14 residues. The chain's CDR3 is CTCSVGHSGNTLYF. Partial CDR3 DNA: TGCACCTGCAGTGTGGGACACTCTGGAAATACGCTCTAT.

In the case of this clone: The listed genes are named as in mouse. With the read ending 1 residue before the CDR3 end, the germline J gene is used to fill in that end. The chain has TRBV2 and TRBJ2-5; the match to TRBD2 covers 7 bases. This CDR3 region has 15 residues. Trimming took 0 bases from V and 3 from J; bases not matched to a gene: 3. Germline V lookup: CDR1 LGHNA, CDR2 YSYQKL. CDR3 region: CASSQDRLGQDTQYF. CDR3 DNA, as far as it was read: TGTGCCAGCAGCCAAGATCGACTGGGTCAAGACACCCAGTAC.